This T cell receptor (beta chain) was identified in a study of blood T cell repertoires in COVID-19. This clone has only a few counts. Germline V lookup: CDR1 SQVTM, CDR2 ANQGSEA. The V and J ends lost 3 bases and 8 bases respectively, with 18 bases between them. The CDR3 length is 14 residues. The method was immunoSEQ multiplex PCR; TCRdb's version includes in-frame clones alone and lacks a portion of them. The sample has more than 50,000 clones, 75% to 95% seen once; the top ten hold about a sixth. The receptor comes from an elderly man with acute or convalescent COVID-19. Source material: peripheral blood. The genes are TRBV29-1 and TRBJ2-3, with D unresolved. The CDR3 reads CSVDVRRLSGTQYF. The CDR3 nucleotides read TGCAGCGTTGATGTGAGGCGCCTAAGTGGTACGCAGTATTTT.